Following are 7 T cell receptor beta chains from one sample sequenced in a study of T cell responses to AZD1222 COVID-19 vaccine. Produced via immunoSEQ multiplex PCR; TCRdb's table is partial and in-frame only. The sample carries roughly 120,000 clones, about 89% recorded once. The specimen comprised peripheral blood, sampled 28 days after the second AZD1222 dose. These receptors were obtained from an adult who received the AZD1222 COVID-19 vaccine.

This clone was counted only a few times. This chain connects TRBV14 to TRBJ2-4, with 7 bases lining up with TRBD2. The CDR3 consists of 15 residues. Trimming took 2 bases from V and 8 from J; bases not matched to a gene: 9. CDR1 and CDR2 (germline): SGHDN, FVKESK. DNA of the CDR3: TGTGCCAGCAGCCAATTCGGGGGGTTGGTGGACATTCAGTACTTC. Translated: CASSQFGGLVDIQYF.

This clone appeared once. The chain couples TRBV27 to TRBJ2-7; D is possibly TRBD1 (6 bases). The CDR3 length is 16 residues. The V gene lost 2 bases and the J gene lost 6 bases, with 20 bases spanning the gap. Germline CDR1 is MNHEY and CDR2 is SMNVEV (reference sequence). In nucleotides, the CDR3 is TGTGCCAGCAGTTTAGTCAGGGGCACACTTGGAGGCGAGCAGTACTTC. Its translation is CASSLVRGTLGGEQYF.

V is TRBV7-3 and J is TRBJ2-5, with no clear D. Germline V gene lookup returns CDR1 SGHTA and CDR2 FQGTGA. The CDR3 extends over 15 amino acids. V was cut by 5 bases and J by 0 bases, with 13 bases left in between. CDR3 loop: CASSQVSGYQETQYF. The CDR3 region has the DNA TGTGCCAGCAGCCAAGTTAGTGGTTACCAAGAGACCCAGTACTTC. The variable domain in full, with the rest retrieved from reference TRBV7-3 and TRBJ2-5, is GAGVSQTPSNKVTEKGKYVELRCDPISGHTALYWYRQSLGQGPEFLIYFQGTGAADDSGLPNDRFFAVRPEGSVSTLKIQRTERGDSAVYLCASSQVSGYQETQYFGPGTRLLVL.

The chain has TRBV27 and TRBJ1-5; 9 nucleotides align to TRBD1. This CDR3 region has 14 residues. V gave up 8 bases and J gave up 0 bases; unmatched junction bases: 2. CDR1 is MNHEY and CDR2 is SMNVEV in the germline V gene (reference sequence). The DNA of the CDR3 is TGTGCCAGCGGGACAGGGTTTAGCAATCAGCCCCAGCATTTT. It translates to CASGTGFSNQPQHF.

The J gene is TRBJ2-7, the V gene TRBV9; the match to TRBD2 covers 10 bases. Germline CDR1 reads SGDLS; CDR2 reads YYNGEE. CDR3 length: 14 amino acids. The V and J ends lost 7 bases and 3 bases, in that order; junction bases with no gene match: 7. In DNA form, the CDR3 reads TGTGCCAGCGGACCGGGACTAGCGCTCTACGAGCAGTACTTC. Amino acid sequence: CASGPGLALYEQYF.

The sample holds a few counts of this clone. The CDR3 region is CASSQELSASYEQYF. The CDR3 nucleotides read TGTGCCAGCAGCCAAGAACTTTCAGCCTCCTACGAGCAGTACTTC. This rearrangement joins TRBV3-1 (or the pseudogene TRBV3-2) to TRBJ2-7; no clear D. From germline, CDR1 is LGHDT and CDR2 YNNKEL (reference sequence). There are 15 residues in the CDR3. V was pared by 0 bases and J by 0 bases, with 9 bases between.

J is TRBJ1-3 and V is TRBV9; 7 bases match TRBD1. Looked up from germline, CDR1 is SGDLS and CDR2 is YYNGEE. V lost 3 bases to trimming and J lost 0 bases; unmatched junction nucleotides: 9. CDR3 length: 17 amino acids. In nucleotides, the CDR3 is TGTGCCAGCAGCGGACCGACAGGGCGCATCTCTGGAAACACCATATATTTT. Its translation is CASSGPTGRISGNTIYF.